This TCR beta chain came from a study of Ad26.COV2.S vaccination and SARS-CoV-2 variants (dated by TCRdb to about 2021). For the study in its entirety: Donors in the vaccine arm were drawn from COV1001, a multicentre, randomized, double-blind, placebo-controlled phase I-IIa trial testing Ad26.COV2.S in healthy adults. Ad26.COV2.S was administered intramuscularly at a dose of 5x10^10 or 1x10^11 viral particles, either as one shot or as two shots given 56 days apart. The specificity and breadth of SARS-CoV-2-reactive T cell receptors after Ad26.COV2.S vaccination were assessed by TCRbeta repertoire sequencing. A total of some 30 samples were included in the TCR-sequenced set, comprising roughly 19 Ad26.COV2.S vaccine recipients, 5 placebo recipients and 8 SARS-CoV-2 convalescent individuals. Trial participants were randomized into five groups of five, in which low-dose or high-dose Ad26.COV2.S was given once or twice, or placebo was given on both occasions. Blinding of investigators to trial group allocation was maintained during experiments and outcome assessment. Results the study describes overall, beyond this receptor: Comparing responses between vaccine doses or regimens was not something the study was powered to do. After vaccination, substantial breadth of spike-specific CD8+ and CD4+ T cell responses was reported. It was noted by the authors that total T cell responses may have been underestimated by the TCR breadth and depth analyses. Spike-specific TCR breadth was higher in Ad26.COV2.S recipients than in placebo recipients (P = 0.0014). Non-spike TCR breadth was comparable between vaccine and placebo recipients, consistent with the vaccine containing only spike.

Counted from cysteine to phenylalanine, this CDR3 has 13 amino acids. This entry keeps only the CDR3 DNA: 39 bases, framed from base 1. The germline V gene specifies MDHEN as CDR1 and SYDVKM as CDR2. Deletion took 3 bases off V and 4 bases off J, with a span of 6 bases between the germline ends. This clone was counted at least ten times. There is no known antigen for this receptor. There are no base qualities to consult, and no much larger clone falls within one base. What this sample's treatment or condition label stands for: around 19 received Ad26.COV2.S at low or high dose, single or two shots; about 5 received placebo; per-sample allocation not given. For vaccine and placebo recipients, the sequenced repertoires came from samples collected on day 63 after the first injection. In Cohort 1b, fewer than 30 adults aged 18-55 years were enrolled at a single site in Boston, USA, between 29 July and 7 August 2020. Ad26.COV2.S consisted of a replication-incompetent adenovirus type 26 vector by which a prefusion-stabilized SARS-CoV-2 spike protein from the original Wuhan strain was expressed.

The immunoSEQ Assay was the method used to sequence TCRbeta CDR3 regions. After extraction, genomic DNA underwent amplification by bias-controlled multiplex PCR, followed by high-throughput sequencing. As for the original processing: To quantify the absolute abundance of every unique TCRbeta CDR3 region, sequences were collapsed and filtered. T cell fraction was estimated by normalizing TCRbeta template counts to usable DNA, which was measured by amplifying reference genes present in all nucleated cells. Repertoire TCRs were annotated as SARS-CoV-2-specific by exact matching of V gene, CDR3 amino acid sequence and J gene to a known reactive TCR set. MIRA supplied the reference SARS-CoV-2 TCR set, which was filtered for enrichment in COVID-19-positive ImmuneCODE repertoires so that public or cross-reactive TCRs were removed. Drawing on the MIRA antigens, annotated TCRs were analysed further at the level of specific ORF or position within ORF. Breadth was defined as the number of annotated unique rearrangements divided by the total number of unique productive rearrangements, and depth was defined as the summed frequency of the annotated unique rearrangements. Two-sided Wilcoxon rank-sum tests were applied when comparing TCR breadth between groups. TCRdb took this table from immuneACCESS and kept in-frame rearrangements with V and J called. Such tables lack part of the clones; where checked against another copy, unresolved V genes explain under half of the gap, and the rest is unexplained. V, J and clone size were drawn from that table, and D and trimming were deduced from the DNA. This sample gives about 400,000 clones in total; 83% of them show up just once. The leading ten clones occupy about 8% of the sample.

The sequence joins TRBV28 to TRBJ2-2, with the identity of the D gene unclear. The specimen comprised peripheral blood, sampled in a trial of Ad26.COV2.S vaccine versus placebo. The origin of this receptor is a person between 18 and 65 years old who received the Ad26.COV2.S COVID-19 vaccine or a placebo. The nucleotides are TGTGCCAGCAGTTTGCGTGGCACCGGGGAGCTGTTTTTT. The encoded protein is CASSLRGTGELFF.